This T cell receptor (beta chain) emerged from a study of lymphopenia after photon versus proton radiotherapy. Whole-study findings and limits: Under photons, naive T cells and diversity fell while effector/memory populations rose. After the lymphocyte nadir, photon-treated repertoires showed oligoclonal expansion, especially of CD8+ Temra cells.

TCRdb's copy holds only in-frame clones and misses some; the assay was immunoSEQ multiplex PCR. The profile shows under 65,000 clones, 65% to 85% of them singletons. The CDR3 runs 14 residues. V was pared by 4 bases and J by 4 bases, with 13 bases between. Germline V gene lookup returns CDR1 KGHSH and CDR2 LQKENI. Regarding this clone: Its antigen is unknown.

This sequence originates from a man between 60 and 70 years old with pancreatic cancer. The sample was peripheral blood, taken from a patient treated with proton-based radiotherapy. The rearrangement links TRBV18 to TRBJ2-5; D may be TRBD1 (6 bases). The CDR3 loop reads CASSRTGYGETQYF. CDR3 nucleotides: TGTGCCAGCTCACGAACAGGGTATGGAGAGACCCAGTACTTC.